This paragraph covers one T cell receptor (beta chain) sequence. The antigen remains undetermined. This record comes from a study of shared clonotypes between healthy human individuals. For the study at large: Participating donors consisted of two women and a few men aged 18 to 49. Each donor's CD4 naive and CD4 memory cells filled three plates apiece, CD8 naive two, and CD8 memory one.

Regarding the study as a whole: A handful of donors held approximately 4.5% of naive CD4 clonotypes in common. Some clonotypes were shared by all four sorted-subset donors, while others were not shared. The non-shared ones had lower generation probabilities than the shared ones.

Assay: immunoSEQ multiplex PCR; the TCRdb copy retains only in-frame clones and omits some. This table has about 380,000 clones, around 96% appearing once. The CDR3 runs 17 residues. The germline V gene encodes CDR1 MDHEN and CDR2 SYDVKM. Trimming stripped 1 base from V and 3 bases from J, with 18 bases between. V usage is TRBV28 and J usage is TRBJ1-2; D gene unclear. Sample: memory CD8+ T cells sorted from blood. Regarding subset: CD45RO+ cells pooled with CCR7-negative TemRA cells. This receptor was obtained from a man younger than 40 in good health. The CDR3 sequence is CASSLFFLRPSYYGYTF. CDR3 nucleotides: TGTGCCAGCAGTTTATTTTTCCTGCGGCCCTCGTACTATGGCTACACCTTC.